This TCR beta chain was profiled in a study of monozygotic twins with inflammatory bowel disease. From the 5' RACE reads, TCRdb lists one entry per CDR3 protein and no DNA. The sample has 300,000 to 400,000 distinct CDR3 sequences. CDR1 is DFQATT, CDR2 SNEGSKA, per germline (reference sequence). The CDR3 runs 15 residues. Sample: blood. The chain links TRBV20-1 to TRBJ2-5; the TCRdb D gene call, TRBD2, has no DNA to confirm it. The sequence was obtained from a human donor with ulcerative colitis or Crohn's disease, or a healthy co-twin of an affected twin (not recorded which). The CDR3 reads CSARRLAGGKETQYF.